This T cell receptor (beta chain) was obtained from a study of cytomegalovirus exposure and HLA in healthy donors. The PCR ran on 60 Vbeta and 13 Jbeta primers. Some clones are missing from TCRdb's copy, which holds only in-frame ones; the method was immunoSEQ multiplex PCR. This sample has roughly 100,000 clones, with 60% to 85% found just once. Trimming pared 1 base from V and 0 bases from J, leaving 15 bases between. The CDR3 is made up of 17 amino acids. Germline values: CDR1 SEHNR, CDR2 FQNEAQ (reference sequence). The rearrangement uses TRBV7-9 and TRBJ1-2; D call uncertain. The sequenced material came from PBMCs. The TCR was taken from a woman younger than 30 in good health and CMV-seropositive. The CDR3 DNA is TGTGCCAGCAGCTTAGGAGACACCGGATATTCTAACTATGGCTACACCTTC. Its translation is CASSLGDTGYSNYGYTF.